These 14 T cell receptor beta chains share one sample of origin, sequenced in a study of cytomegalovirus exposure and HLA in healthy donors. PCR amplification relied on 60 Vbeta primers (plus 13 Jbeta primers). Repertoires were generated with immunoSEQ multiplex PCR, while TCRdb's copy carries only in-frame clones and drops some. The sample holds over 200,000 clones, almost 70% seen once. Sample: PBMCs. These TCRs come from a man aged 35 to 55 in good health and CMV-seropositive.

The CDR3 protein is CASSVTFRRGLENTQYF. The CDR3 region has the DNA TGTGCCAGCAGCGTCACCTTCCGGCGGGGGTTAGAAAATACGCAGTATTTT. This chain links TRBV9 with TRBJ2-3; TRBD2 agrees at 7 bases. Germline assignment: CDR1 SGDLS and CDR2 YYNGEE. V gave up 2 bases and J gave up 7 bases; unmatched junction bases: 16. The CDR3 has 17 residues.

The chain joins TRBV6-6 to TRBJ1-2, with D maybe TRBD1 (5 bases). Deletions cut 6 bases from V and 5 bases from J, with 10 bases between. Germline V gene data show CDR1 as MNHNY and CDR2 as SVGAGI (reference sequence). CDR3 length: 12 residues. In DNA form, the CDR3 reads TGTGCCAGCAGCCAGACAGAATATGGCTACACCTTC. Translated, it gives CASSQTEYGYTF.

V usage is TRBV2 and J usage is TRBJ2-5; 8 nucleotides align to TRBD2. The better agreement between TRBJ2-7 and the DNA end casts doubt on the J call. The V gene's germline CDR1 is SNHLY and CDR2 FYNNEI. The CDR3 runs 16 residues. The DNA for the CDR3 is TGTGCCAGCAGTGGATCTAGCGGGTTTGACTCCTACGAGCAGTACTTC. Its translation is CASSGSSGFDSYEQYF.

The V gene is TRBV21-1, the J gene TRBJ1-5. TRBV21-1 is shown as a pseudogene. The CDR3 sequence is 14 residues long. In DNA form, the CDR3 reads TGTGCCAGCAGCAAAGGGTCGGTAAATCAGCCCCAGCATTTT. This codes for CASSKGSVNQPQHF.

This chain connects TRBV5-1 to TRBJ1-2; maybe TRBD1 (5 bases). Trimming left V 4 bases short and J 4 bases short, with 8 bases between. The CDR3 has 12 residues. CDR1 SGHRS and CDR2 YFSETQ come from the germline V gene. The CDR3 DNA sequence: TGCGCCAGCAGCGACGACAGCTATGGCTACACCTTC. As protein: CASSDDSYGYTF.

The V gene is TRBV6-6, the J gene TRBJ2-1, with D perhaps TRBD2 (5 bases). Trimming cost V 6 bases and J 1 base, with 10 bases left between them. CDR1 and CDR2 (germline): MNHNY, SVGAGI (reference sequence). The length of the CDR3 is 14 residues. The CDR3 nucleotides are TGTGCCAGCAGCCCAGAGGGATCCTACAATGAGCAGTTCTTC. Its translation: CASSPEGSYNEQFF.

This rearrangement joins TRBV7-8 to TRBJ1-5; TRBD1 matches at 10 bases. Trimming removed 1 base from V and 0 bases from J; junction bases left unmatched: 9. Germline loops: CDR1 SGHVS, CDR2 FQNEAQ. There are 19 residues in the CDR3. CDR3 bases: TGTGCCAGCAGCTTAGGGGGAGCGGGACAGGGGATTAGCAATCAGCCCCAGCATTTT. Its translation is CASSLGGAGQGISNQPQHF.

Only a few counts were recorded for this clone. This chain links TRBV2 with TRBJ1-1; 7 nucleotides align to TRBD1. The V and J ends lost 4 bases and 1 base, in that order; junction bases with no gene match: 6. CDR3 length equals 15 residues. The germline gives CDR1 SNHLY, CDR2 FYNNEI. The CDR3 loop is CASSAPGQPNTEAFF. The CDR3 DNA is TGTGCCAGCAGTGCTCCGGGACAGCCGAACACTGAAGCTTTCTTT.

The gene calls are TRBV6-1 and TRBJ2-3; 8 bases are shared with TRBD1. CDR3 length: 15 amino acids. Looked up from germline, CDR1 is MNHNS and CDR2 is SASEGT. As DNA, the CDR3 is TGTGTCGTCCTCGGTTGGGACAGGAACACAGATACGCAGTATTTT. Translated, it gives CVVLGWDRNTDTQYF.

Regarding this clone: One junction end disagrees with the germline gene, perhaps due to a read error. V gene TRBV2 combines with J gene TRBJ2-7; D might be TRBD2 (6 bases). The germline V gene encodes CDR1 SNHLY and CDR2 FYNNEI. The CDR3 is 10 residues long. CDR3 nucleotides: TGTGCCAGCAGACCGCCGGGACTCTCTTTC. This codes for CASRPPGLSF.

The chain employs TRBV5-4 and TRBJ1-6; 7 nucleotides line up with TRBD1. With 5 bases clipped from V and 2 bases from J, the junction kept 7 bases outside the gene matches. Germline V CDR1 and CDR2: SGHNT, YYREEE (reference sequence). The CDR3 sequence is 16 residues long. The CDR3 DNA sequence: TGTGCCAGCAGTATCGAAGGGGGCGCCTATAATTCACCCCTCCACTTT. Its protein is CASSIEGGAYNSPLHF.

The rearrangement uses TRBV6-1 and TRBJ2-5, with TRBD1 matching over 11 bases. V gave up 6 bases and J gave up 11 bases; unmatched junction bases: 8. The germline gives CDR1 MNHNS, CDR2 SASEGT. CDR3 length: 13 residues. CDR3 nucleotides: TGTGCCAGCAGGGACAGGGGGCCCTACGGGCAGTACTTC. Protein: CASRDRGPYGQYF.

The chain couples TRBV27 to TRBJ1-4, with 7 bases that match TRBD1. CDR3 size: 16 residues. The trim removed 6 bases at V and 0 bases at J, leaving 7 bases unmatched. CDR1 MNHEY and CDR2 SMNVEV come from the germline V gene (reference sequence). CDR3 amino acids: CASRRTGYATNEKLFF. CDR3 nucleotides: TGTGCCAGCAGAAGGACAGGCTATGCAACTAATGAAAAACTGTTTTTT. Supplemented by reference TRBV27 and TRBJ1-4, the full variable domain reads EAQVTQNPRYLITVTGKKLTVTCSQNMNHEYMSWYRQDPGLGLRQIYYSMNVEVTDKGDVPEGYKVSRKEKRNFPLILESPSPNQTSLYFCASRRTGYATNEKLFFGSGTQLSVL.

This chain uses TRBV15 with TRBJ1-4; D is perhaps TRBD1 (5 bases). CDR1 and CDR2 from the germline V gene are LNHNV and YYDKDF (reference sequence). Trimming took 1 base from V and 7 from J, leaving 13 bases between them. The CDR3 covers 15 residues. The CDR3 loop reads CATSRGRGGIEKLFF. The CDR3 coding sequence is TGTGCCACCAGCAGAGGGAGGGGCGGAATTGAAAAACTGTTTTTT.